This entry lists 6 T cell receptor beta chains sequenced from one sample in a study of blood T cells in healthy people across ages. A sample-barcoded 5' primer and a J-beta primer mix were used in a second PCR of roughly 6 to 12 cycles. TCRdb itself ran the 5' RACE reads through MiXCR, one entry per CDR3 protein. This repertoire shows 980,000 or so distinct CDR3 sequences, 45% to 50% found once; its top ten account for about an eighth. Sequencing input: blood. The receptors stem from a man aged 25-45 years in good health.

The sample holds a few counts of this clonotype. This sequence joins TRBV7-2 and TRBJ1-2; the D gene is possibly TRBD1 (5 bases). There are 13 residues in the CDR3. Trimming removed 4 bases at V and 4 bases at J, with 10 bases between. CDR1 is SGHTA and CDR2 is FQGNSA in the germline V gene. Here the CDR3 DNA reads TGTGCCAGCAGCTCTACGGGGCGCTATGGCTACACCTTC. It specifies CASSSTGRYGYTF.

The chain is built from TRBV9 and TRBJ2-1, with 10 bases fitting TRBD2. Germline-derived CDR1 and CDR2 are SGDLS and YYNGEE. V lost 4 bases, J lost 6 bases, and 7 bases stayed unmatched. The CDR3 has 15 amino acids. CDR3 nucleotides: TGTGCCAGCAGCACGAGCGGGGGGGCCGGCAATGAGCAGTTCTTC. It encodes CASSTSGGAGNEQFF.

This chain links TRBV27 with TRBJ2-7; 8 bases line up with TRBD1. The germline V gene has CDR1 MNHEY and CDR2 SMNVEV (reference sequence). V was pared by 3 bases and J by 1 base, with 2 bases of the junction left unmatched. This CDR3 is 14 amino acids long. The chain's CDR3 is CASSFRTGSYEQYF. For the CDR3, the DNA is TGTGCCAGCAGTTTCCGGACAGGGTCCTACGAGCAGTACTTC.

This clonotype was detected a few times. The chain joins TRBV28 to TRBJ2-3; 12 nucleotides match TRBD2. The ends lost 3 bases at V and 2 bases at J; junction bases unmatched: 6. This CDR3 has 17 residues. The germline V gene encodes CDR1 MDHEN and CDR2 SYDVKM. CDR3 DNA sequence: TGTGCCAGCAGTTTTGTAACTAGCGGGGGGTTCACAGATACGCAGTATTTT. This encodes CASSFVTSGGFTDTQYF.

J is TRBJ2-1 and V is TRBV5-1; D is possibly TRBD1 or TRBD2 (6 bases each). CDR1 and CDR2 (germline): SGHRS, YFSETQ. The CDR3 covers 15 residues. V lost 4 bases and J 0 bases, leaving 11 bases between the germline ends. The CDR3 DNA reads TGCGCCAGCAGCCGCGGGACAACCTCCTACAATGAGCAGTTCTTC. Translating gives CASSRGTTSYNEQFF.

The sample holds a few counts of this clonotype. The CDR3 region is CASSVTGGFTEAFF. In DNA, the CDR3 is TGTGCCAGCAGCGTCACAGGGGGATTCACTGAAGCTTTCTTT. The V call is TRBV9, the J call TRBJ1-1, with TRBD1 identical over 8 bases. CDR1 and CDR2 from the germline V gene are SGDLS and YYNGEE. V gave up 2 bases and J gave up 4 bases; unmatched junction bases: 4. CDR3 length equals 14 residues.